The TCR beta chain described here comes from a study of T-cell reconstitution after alpha-beta-depleted transplantation in children. Unique molecular identifiers featured in how the TCRbeta library was prepared. TCRdb analysed the PCR reads with MiXCR anew, one entry per CDR3 protein. The sample contains about 610,000 distinct CDR3 sequences, over 9.5% of which appear only once. The CDR3 is made up of 19 amino acids. Germline-derived CDR1 and CDR2 are LNHNV and YYDKDF (reference sequence). The V and J ends lost 3 bases and 7 bases, in that order; junction bases with no gene match: 14. This TCR was sampled from a human donor who donated a stem cell graft to a child with acute myeloid leukemia. The source was PBMCs from the stem cell graft donor, collected from the stem cell graft. The rearrangement joins TRBV15 to TRBJ2-1, with 14 nucleotides matching TRBD2. The CDR3 bases are TGTGCCACCAGCAGGGGGACTAGCGGGAGAATAAGGGGTAGAAATGAGCAGTTCTTC. As protein: CATSRGTSGRIRGRNEQFF.